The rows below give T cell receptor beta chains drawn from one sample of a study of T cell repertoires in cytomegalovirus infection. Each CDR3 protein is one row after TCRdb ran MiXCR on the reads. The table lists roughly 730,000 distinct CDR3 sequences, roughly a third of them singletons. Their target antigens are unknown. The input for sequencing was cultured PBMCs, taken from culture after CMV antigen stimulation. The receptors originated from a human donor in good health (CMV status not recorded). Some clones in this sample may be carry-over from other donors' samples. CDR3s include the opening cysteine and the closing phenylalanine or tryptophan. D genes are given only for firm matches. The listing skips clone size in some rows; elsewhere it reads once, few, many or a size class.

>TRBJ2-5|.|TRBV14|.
CASSHILRDQETQYF
TGTGCCAGCAGCCATATATTAAGGGACCAAGAGACCCAGTACTTC
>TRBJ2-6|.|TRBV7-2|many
CASPISSGANVLTF
TGTGCCAGCCCCATTTCATCGGGGGCCAACGTCCTGACTTTC
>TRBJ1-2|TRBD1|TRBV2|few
CASRGNRGGYGYTF
TGTGCCAGCAGGGGAAACAGGGGGGGCTATGGCTACACCTTC
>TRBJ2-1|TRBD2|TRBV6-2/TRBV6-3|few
CASTSPRTSGLSSYNEQFF
TGTGCCAGCACCTCTCCAAGGACTAGCGGCTTAAGCTCCTACAATGAGCAGTTCTTC
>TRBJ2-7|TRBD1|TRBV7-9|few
CASSSPGTGGYEQYF
TGTGCCAGCAGCTCGCCCGGGACAGGGGGCTACGAGCAGTACTTC
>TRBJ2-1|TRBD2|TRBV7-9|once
CASSSLITGTSVWNEQFF
TGTGCCAGCAGCTCGCTAATTACCGGGACTAGTGTGTGGAATGAGCAGTTCTTC
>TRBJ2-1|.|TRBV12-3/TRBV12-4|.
CASQKGGQESYNEQFF
TGTGCCAGCCAGAAAGGCGGCCAAGAGTCCTACAATGAGCAGTTCTTC
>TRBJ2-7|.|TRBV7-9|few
CASSFENYYEQYF
TGTGCCAGCAGCTTTGAAAACTACTACGAGCAGTACTTC
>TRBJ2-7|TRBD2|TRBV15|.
CATSRDLGRLAGGTYEQYF
TGTGCCACCAGCAGAGATCTAGGTCGACTAGCGGGAGGCACCTACGAGCAGTACTTC
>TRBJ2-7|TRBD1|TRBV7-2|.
CASSLAVTGGFEQYF
TGTGCCAGCAGCTTAGCAGTGACAGGGGGGTTCGAGCAGTACTTC
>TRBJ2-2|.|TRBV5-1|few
CASRNREGTGELFF
TGCGCCAGCCGCAACAGGGAGGGCACCGGGGAGCTGTTTTTT
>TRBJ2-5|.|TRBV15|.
CATSKVGVETQYF
TGTGCCACCAGCAAAGTGGGGGTGGAGACCCAGTACTTC
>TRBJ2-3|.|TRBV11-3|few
CASSLEYGSDTDTQYF
TGTGCCAGCAGCTTAGAGTACGGGAGTGACACAGATACGCAGTATTTT
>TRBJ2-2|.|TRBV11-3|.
CASRTKLFF
TGTGCCAGCAGGACTAAGCTGTTTTTT
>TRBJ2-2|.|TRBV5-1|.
CASSLTRDGSNTGELFF
TGCGCCAGCAGCTTGACGCGGGACGGTTCGAACACCGGGGAGCTGTTTTTT
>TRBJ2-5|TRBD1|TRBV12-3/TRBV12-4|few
CASSRDSSGETQYF
TGTGCCAGCAGTCGGGACAGCTCAGGGGAGACCCAGTACTTC
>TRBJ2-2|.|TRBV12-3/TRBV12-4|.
CASRKGNTGELFF
TGTGCCAGCAGGAAAGGCAACACCGGGGAGCTGTTTTTT
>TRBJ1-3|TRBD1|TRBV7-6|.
CASKYPGTAGNTIYF
TGTGCCAGCAAATACCCCGGGACAGCTGGAAACACCATATATTTT
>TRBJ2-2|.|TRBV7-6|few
CASSSRGTGELFF
TGTGCCAGCAGCTCCAGGGGAACCGGGGAGCTGTTTTTT
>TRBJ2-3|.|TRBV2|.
CASRLEPDTQYF
TGTGCCAGCCGATTAGAGCCAGATACGCAGTATTTT
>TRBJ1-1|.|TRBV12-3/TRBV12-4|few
CASSLRGWNTEAFF
TGTGCCAGCAGTTTACGGGGATGGAACACTGAAGCTTTCTTT
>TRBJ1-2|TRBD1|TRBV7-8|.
CASSSTRGYTNYGYTF
TGTGCCAGCAGCTCAACCAGGGGGTATACTAACTATGGCTACACCTTC
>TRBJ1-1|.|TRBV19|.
CASSISGGNTEAFF
TGTGCCAGTAGTATCTCAGGAGGGAACACTGAAGCTTTCTTT
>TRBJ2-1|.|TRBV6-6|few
CASSSAGRGPYNEQFF
TGTGCCAGCAGTTCCGCTGGGCGGGGACCCTACAATGAGCAGTTCTTC
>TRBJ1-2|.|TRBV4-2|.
CASSEVSYGYTF
TGTGCCAGCAGCGAAGTCTCTTATGGCTACACCTTC
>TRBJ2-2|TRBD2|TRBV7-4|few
CASSLGGTSQAGELFF
TGTGCCAGCAGCTTAGGCGGGACTAGTCAAGCCGGGGAGCTGTTTTTT
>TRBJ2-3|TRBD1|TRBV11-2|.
CASSPFLGLGGADTQYF
TGTGCCAGCAGCCCCTTCTTGGGTTTAGGGGGCGCAGATACGCAGTATTTT
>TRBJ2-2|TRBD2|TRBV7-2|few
CASRSRTSGSNTGELFF
TGTGCCAGCAGATCTCGGACTAGCGGATCGAACACCGGGGAGCTGTTTTTT
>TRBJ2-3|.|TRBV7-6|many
CASSMSSPRSTDTQYF
TGTGCCAGCAGCATGAGCTCTCCACGTAGCACAGATACGCAGTATTTT
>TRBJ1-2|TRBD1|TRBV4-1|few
CASSPTSWTGDYNDYGYTF
TGCGCCAGCAGCCCGACGAGTTGGACAGGAGACTATAATGACTATGGCTACACCTTC
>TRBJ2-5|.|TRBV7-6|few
CASSLAWRGLGETQYF
TGTGCCAGCAGCTTAGCTTGGCGGGGGCTTGGAGAGACCCAGTACTTC
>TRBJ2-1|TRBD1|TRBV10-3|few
CAISGDRGVLRGNEQFF
TGTGCCATCAGTGGGGACAGGGGGGTGCTCAGGGGCAATGAGCAGTTCTTC
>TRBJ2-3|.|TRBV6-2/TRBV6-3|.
CSSSYSSGLSSTQYF
TGTTCCAGCAGTTACTCGAGCGGATTGAGTTCTACGCAGTATTTT
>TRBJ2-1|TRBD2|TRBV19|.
CASSGPTSGIDNEQFF
TGTGCCAGTAGTGGTCCTACTAGCGGGATAGACAATGAGCAGTTCTTC
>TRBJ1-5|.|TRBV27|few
CASSLYPDPYGNQPQHF
TGTGCCAGCAGTTTATATCCCGACCCATATGGCAATCAGCCCCAGCATTTT
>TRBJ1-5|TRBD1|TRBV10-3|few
CATEGQDRNQPQHF
TGTGCCACCGAGGGACAGGACCGCAATCAGCCCCAGCATTTT
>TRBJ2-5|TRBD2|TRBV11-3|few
CASSRGLVRQETQYF
TGTGCCAGCAGCCGAGGACTAGTGAGACAAGAGACCCAGTACTTC
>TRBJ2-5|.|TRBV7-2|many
CASSSKNQETQYF
TGTGCCAGCAGCTCCAAGAACCAAGAGACCCAGTACTTC
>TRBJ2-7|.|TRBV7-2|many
CASSLAGTEGTGQYF
TGTGCCAGCAGCTTAGCGGGGACGGAGGGAACCGGGCAGTACTTC
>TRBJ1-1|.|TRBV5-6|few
CASSLMRARGTEAFF
TGTGCCAGCAGCTTGATGAGGGCTCGGGGGACTGAAGCTTTCTTT
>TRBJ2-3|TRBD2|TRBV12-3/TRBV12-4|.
CASGRLAGGGDTQYF
TGTGCCAGCGGACGGCTAGCGGGGGGAGGAGATACGCAGTATTTT
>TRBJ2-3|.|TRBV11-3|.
CASSPARSDTQYF
TGTGCCAGCAGCCCAGCCAGGTCAGATACGCAGTATTTT